These 20 T cell receptor beta chains originate from one sample sequenced in a study of T cell changes during pregnancy in multiple sclerosis. Clones were read by immunoSEQ multiplex PCR, and TCRdb kept only the in-frame ones, dropping some. This repertoire shows 65,000 to 95,000 clones, approximately 95% found once; its top ten account for roughly 0.9%. The sequences come from peripheral blood, collected in the second trimester of pregnancy. The receptors stem from a female donor in good health, enrolled as a control in a pregnancy study.

The V call is TRBV7-2, the J call TRBJ2-7; unclear D gene. The CDR3 covers 14 residues. V was trimmed by 5 bases and J by 2 bases, leaving 13 bases between them. The germline gives CDR1 SGHTA, CDR2 FQGNSA. The CDR3 sequence is CASSPRFRAYEQYF. In nucleotides, the CDR3 is TGTGCCAGCAGCCCACGTTTCCGAGCCTACGAGCAGTACTTC.

This clone occurred once. The CDR3 reads CASSGPTSGRLNEQYF. As DNA, the CDR3 is TGTGCCAGCAGCGGGCCGACTAGCGGGAGGTTAAACGAGCAGTACTTC. The genes are TRBV2 and TRBJ2-7; TRBD2 matches at 13 bases. This CDR3 has 16 residues. Per the germline V gene, CDR1 is SNHLY and CDR2 is FYNNEI. The trim removed 6 bases at V and 5 bases at J, leaving 10 bases unmatched.

This chain links TRBV7-2 with TRBJ1-2; D is unresolved. V lost 2 bases to trimming and J lost 4 bases, with 14 bases between them. Germline V gene sequence: CDR1 SGHTA, CDR2 FQGNSA. This CDR3 region has 15 residues. The CDR3 spells CASSLSTGSTYGYTF. The CDR3 DNA sequence: TGTGCCAGCAGCTTATCTACGGGGTCCACCTATGGCTACACCTTC.

This chain connects TRBV6-1 to TRBJ2-3; 9 bases fit TRBD1. Trimming removed 7 bases from V and 5 bases from J; junction bases left unmatched: 10. CDR1 MNHNS and CDR2 SASEGT come from the germline V gene. The CDR3 is 15 residues long. The CDR3 DNA sequence: TGTGCCAGCATCCGGACAGGGGCGCACATAGATACGCAGTATTTT. Protein: CASIRTGAHIDTQYF.

The chain links TRBV25-1 to TRBJ2-2; 8 bases are shared with TRBD2. CDR3 length equals 17 residues. With 5 bases clipped from V and 2 bases from J, the junction kept 10 bases outside the gene matches. Per germline, CDR1 MGHDK and CDR2 SYGVNS. CDR3 DNA sequence: TGTGCCAGCAGTACCCTCCGGACTAGCAATAACACCGGGGAGCTGTTTTTT. Residues: CASSTLRTSNNTGELFF.

V and J are TRBV2 and TRBJ2-5; D gene ambiguous. The CDR3 has 13 residues. V was shortened by 5 bases and J by 2 bases, with 9 bases between the two germline ends. CDR1 and CDR2 (germline): SNHLY, FYNNEI. The DNA of the CDR3 is TGTGCCAGCAGTCGAAGCCTACAAGAGACCCAGTACTTC. Its translation: CASSRSLQETQYF.

This clone has just one count. V usage is TRBV2 and J usage is TRBJ2-1; 7 nucleotides agree with TRBD2. The CDR3 contains 15 residues. From germline, CDR1 is SNHLY and CDR2 FYNNEI. V dropped 6 bases and J dropped 2; count of bases not matched to a gene: 7. As DNA, the CDR3 is TGTGCCAGCAGCCCCAGCGGGACTGCCTACAATGAGCAGTTCTTC. Translation gives CASSPSGTAYNEQFF.

The chain recombines TRBV28 with TRBJ1-4; the match to TRBD1 covers 7 bases. V shed 4 bases, J shed 0 bases, and the junction held 11 bases outside the gene matches. The CDR3 extends over 18 amino acids. CDR1 is MDHEN, CDR2 SYDVKM, per germline. The CDR3 spells CASSWGNWDSPTNEKLFF. In nucleotides, the CDR3 is TGTGCCAGCAGTTGGGGAAACTGGGACAGTCCAACTAATGAAAAACTGTTTTTT.

This sequence joins TRBV7-2 and TRBJ1-2, with TRBD1 matching over 7 bases. CDR3 length: 14 residues. The germline gives CDR1 SGHTA, CDR2 FQGNSA. V shed 1 base and J 4 bases; nucleotides not matched to a gene: 3. CDR3 amino acids: CASSLDRGSYGYTF. The CDR3 coding sequence is TGTGCCAGCAGCTTAGACAGGGGTAGCTATGGCTACACCTTC.

This clone was counted a single time. V gene TRBV30 combines with J gene TRBJ2-7; possibly TRBD1 for D (6 bases). In germline, CDR1 is GTSNPN, CDR2 SVGIG (reference sequence). The length of the CDR3 is 16 residues. V was shortened by 5 bases and J by 1 base, with 21 bases between the two germline ends. The DNA for the CDR3 is TGTGCCTGGTTCCACACCTCGGACAGTTCTTCCTACGAGCAGTACTTC. It is translated as CAWFHTSDSSSYEQYF.

V gene TRBV27 combines with J gene TRBJ2-7; 9 bases are a match to TRBD2. The V gene end was trimmed by 5 bases and the J gene end by 5 bases; junction bases not matched to a gene: 10. The CDR3 totals 15 residues. The germline V gene has CDR1 MNHEY and CDR2 SMNVEV (reference sequence). The CDR3 DNA follows: TGTGCCAGCAGTCCCGTCACGGGACTAGCCCACGAGCAGTACTTC. Encoded protein: CASSPVTGLAHEQYF.

The genes are TRBV7-8 and TRBJ1-5; no reliable D call. CDR1 is SGHVS, CDR2 FQNEAQ, per germline. Trimming shortened V by 3 bases and J by 0 bases, and 9 bases separated the two germline ends. CDR3 length equals 15 residues. The CDR3 loop is CASSFGLNSNQPQHF. CDR3 nucleotides: TGTGCCAGCAGCTTCGGACTAAATAGCAATCAGCCCCAGCATTTT.

This rearrangement joins TRBV7-9 to TRBJ2-5, with 10 positions matching TRBD2. Germline V CDR1 and CDR2: SEHNR, FQNEAQ (reference sequence). J lost 4 bases, V lost 1 base, and 3 bases had no gene match. The CDR3 length is 15 residues. The CDR3 here is CASSLELAGIETQYF. The CDR3 DNA is TGTGCCAGCAGCTTAGAACTAGCGGGAATAGAGACCCAGTACTTC.

This chain links TRBV5-1 with TRBJ2-1, with 7 bases matching TRBD2. The CDR3 has 15 amino acids. CDR1 and CDR2 (germline): SGHRS, YFSETQ. V was pared by 4 bases and J by 2 bases, with 6 bases of the junction left unmatched. The CDR3 sequence: CASSLADRAYNEQFF. The CDR3 DNA sequence: TGCGCCAGCAGCCTAGCGGATCGGGCCTACAATGAGCAGTTCTTC.

The chain is built from TRBV6-5 and TRBJ1-2; D not resolved. The CDR3 length is 13 residues. Trimming removed 2 bases from V and 7 bases from J, with 11 bases in between. CDR1 MNHEY and CDR2 SVGAGI come from the germline V gene. CDR3 in DNA: TGTGCCAGCAGTTACGCGGAACTAGCTGGCTACACCTTC. Translation: CASSYAELAGYTF.

As DNA, the CDR3 is TGCGCCAGCAGCCCGCGTGGCGGTCCCAACTATGGCTACACCTTC. It codes for CASSPRGGPNYGYTF. V and J are TRBV5-1 and TRBJ1-2; D unresolved. CDR1 SGHRS and CDR2 YFSETQ come from the germline V gene. The CDR3 runs to 15 residues. Trimming cost V 4 bases and J 2 bases, with 15 bases left between them.

CDR3: CASSFGQAESSYEQYF. The CDR3 DNA sequence: TGTGCCAGCAGTTTCGGACAGGCCGAAAGCTCCTACGAGCAGTACTTC. The rearrangement uses TRBV6-5 and TRBJ2-7; 7 nucleotides line up with TRBD1. Germline V gives CDR1 MNHEY, CDR2 SVGAGI. Trimming at V came to 4 bases and at J to 0 bases, leaving 9 bases not matched to a gene. The CDR3 consists of 16 residues.

In its sample, this clone was seen once. The chain has TRBV6-1 and TRBJ2-7; TRBD1 might be the D (5 bases). Germline values: CDR1 MNHNS, CDR2 SASEGT. V shed 1 base and J shed 5 bases, with 15 bases lying between them. The CDR3 spans 15 residues. The CDR3 sequence: CASSEGLAGPDEQYF. CDR3 nucleotide sequence: TGTGCCAGCAGTGAAGGGCTGGCAGGGCCGGACGAGCAGTACTTC.

V and J are TRBV29-1 and TRBJ2-1; TRBD2 matches at 11 bases. Germline V lookup: CDR1 SQVTM, CDR2 ANQGSEA. The CDR3 consists of 18 residues. J was trimmed by 0 bases and V by 3 bases; bases with no gene match: 10. The CDR3 region is CSVDHPTSGAPSYNEQFF. In nucleotides, the CDR3 is TGCAGCGTTGATCATCCGACTAGCGGGGCGCCCTCCTACAATGAGCAGTTCTTC.

The chain has TRBV6-5 and TRBJ2-1, with D tentatively TRBD2 (5 bases). Germline loops: CDR1 MNHEY, CDR2 SVGAGI. This CDR3 is built from 13 residues. The germline V and J ends were trimmed by 2 bases and 6 bases, with 8 bases remaining between them. The DNA for the CDR3 is TGTGCCAGCAGTTACGCGGCGGGCAATGAGCAGTTCTTC. Translation: CASSYAAGNEQFF.